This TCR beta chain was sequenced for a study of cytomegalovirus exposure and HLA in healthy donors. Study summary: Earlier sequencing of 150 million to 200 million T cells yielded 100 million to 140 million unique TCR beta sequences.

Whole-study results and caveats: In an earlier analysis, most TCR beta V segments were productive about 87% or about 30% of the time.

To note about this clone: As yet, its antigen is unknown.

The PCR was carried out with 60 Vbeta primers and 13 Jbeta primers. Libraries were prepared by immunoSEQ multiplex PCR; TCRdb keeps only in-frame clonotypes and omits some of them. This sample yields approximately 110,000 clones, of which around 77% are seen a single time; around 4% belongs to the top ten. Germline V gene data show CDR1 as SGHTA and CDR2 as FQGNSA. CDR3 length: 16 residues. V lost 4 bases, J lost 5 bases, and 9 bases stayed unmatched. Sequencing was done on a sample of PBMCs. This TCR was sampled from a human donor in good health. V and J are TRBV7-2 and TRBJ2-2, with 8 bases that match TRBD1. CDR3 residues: CASSSSGTGLTGELFF. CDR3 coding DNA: TGTGCCAGCAGCTCATCCGGGACAGGACTAACCGGGGAGCTGTTTTTT.